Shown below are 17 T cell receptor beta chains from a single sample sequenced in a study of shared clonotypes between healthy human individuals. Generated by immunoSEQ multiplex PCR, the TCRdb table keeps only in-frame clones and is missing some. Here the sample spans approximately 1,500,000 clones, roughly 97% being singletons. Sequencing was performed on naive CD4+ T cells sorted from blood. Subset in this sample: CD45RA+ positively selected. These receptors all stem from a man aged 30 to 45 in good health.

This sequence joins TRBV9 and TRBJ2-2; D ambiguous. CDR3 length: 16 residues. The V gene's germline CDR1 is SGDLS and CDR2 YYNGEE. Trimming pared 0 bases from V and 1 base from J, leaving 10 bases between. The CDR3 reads CASSVARLENTGELFF. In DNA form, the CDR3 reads TGTGCCAGCAGCGTAGCTCGTCTCGAGAACACCGGGGAGCTGTTTTTT.

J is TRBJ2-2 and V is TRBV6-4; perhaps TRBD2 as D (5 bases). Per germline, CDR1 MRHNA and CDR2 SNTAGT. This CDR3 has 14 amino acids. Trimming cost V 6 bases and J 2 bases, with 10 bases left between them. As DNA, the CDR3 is TGTGCCAGCAGAGCGGAGCCCAACACCGGGGAGCTGTTTTTT. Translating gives CASRAEPNTGELFF.

CDR3 region: CASSVGGITDTQYF. CDR3 DNA: TGTGCCAGCAGTGTGGGCGGGATTACTGATACGCAGTATTTT. The gene calls are TRBV6-4 and TRBJ2-3, with D possibly matching TRBD2 (6 bases). The CDR3 is 14 amino acids. CDR1 is MRHNA, CDR2 SNTAGT, per germline. V gave up 4 bases and J gave up 6 bases, with 14 bases separating them.

Written as DNA, the CDR3 is TGTGCCAGCAGTTCGAGGGGGGGGAGCTCCTACGAGCAGTACTTC. Residues: CASSSRGGSSYEQYF. V and J are TRBV6-5 and TRBJ2-7, with a weak D call TRBD2 (7 bases). The V and J ends lost 4 bases and 0 bases respectively, with 13 bases between them. The CDR3 consists of 15 residues. Germline V lookup: CDR1 MNHEY, CDR2 SVGAGI.

CDR3 residues: CASSLRTPGPIGYGYTF. The DNA for the CDR3 is TGTGCCAGCAGCCTGAGAACACCGGGCCCCATAGGCTATGGCTACACCTTC. The chain uses TRBV7-8 and TRBJ1-2; D gene unclear. Trimming removed 5 bases from V and 4 bases from J, with 23 bases in between. This CDR3 is 17 amino acids long. CDR1 SGHVS and CDR2 FQNEAQ come from the germline V gene.

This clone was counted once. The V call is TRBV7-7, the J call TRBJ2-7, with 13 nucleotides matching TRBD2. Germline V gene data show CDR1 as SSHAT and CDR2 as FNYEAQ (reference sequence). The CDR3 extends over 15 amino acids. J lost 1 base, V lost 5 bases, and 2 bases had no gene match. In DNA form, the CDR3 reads TGTGCCAGCAGCCCGGGACTAGCGGGATCCTACGAGCAGTACTTC. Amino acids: CASSPGLAGSYEQYF.

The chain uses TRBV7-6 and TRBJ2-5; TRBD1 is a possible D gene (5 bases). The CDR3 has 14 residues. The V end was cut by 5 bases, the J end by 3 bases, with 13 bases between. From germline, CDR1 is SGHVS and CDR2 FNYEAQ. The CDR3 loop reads CASSRNPGKETQYF. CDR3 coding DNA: TGTGCCAGCAGCCGAAATCCAGGGAAAGAGACCCAGTACTTC.

The CDR3 reads CASSVTGTEETQYF. DNA of the CDR3: TGCGCCAGCAGCGTAACCGGGACAGAAGAGACCCAGTACTTC. This sequence joins TRBV5-1 and TRBJ2-5, with 7 bases that match TRBD1. Germline V gene sequence: CDR1 SGHRS, CDR2 YFSETQ. There are 14 residues in the CDR3. Trimming took 4 bases from V and 3 from J; bases not matched to a gene: 6.

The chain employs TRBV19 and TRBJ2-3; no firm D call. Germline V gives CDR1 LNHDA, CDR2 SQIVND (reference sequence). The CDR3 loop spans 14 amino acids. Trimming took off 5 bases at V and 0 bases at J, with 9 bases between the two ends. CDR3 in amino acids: CASSPRASTDTQYF. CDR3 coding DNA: TGTGCCAGTAGTCCCCGGGCGAGCACAGATACGCAGTATTTT.

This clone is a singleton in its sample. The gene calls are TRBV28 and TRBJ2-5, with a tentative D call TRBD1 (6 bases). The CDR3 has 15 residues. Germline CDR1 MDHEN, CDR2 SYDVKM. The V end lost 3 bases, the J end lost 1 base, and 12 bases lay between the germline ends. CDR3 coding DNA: TGTGCCAGCAGTTTGTTAGGGGGACGCCAAGAGACCCAGTACTTC. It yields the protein CASSLLGGRQETQYF.

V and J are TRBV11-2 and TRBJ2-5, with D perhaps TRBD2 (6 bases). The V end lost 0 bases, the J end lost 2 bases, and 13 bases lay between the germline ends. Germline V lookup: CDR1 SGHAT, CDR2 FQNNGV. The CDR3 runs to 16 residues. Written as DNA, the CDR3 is TGTGCCAGCAGCTTAGAAGGGTTGGGAGGTCAAGAGACCCAGTACTTC. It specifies CASSLEGLGGQETQYF.

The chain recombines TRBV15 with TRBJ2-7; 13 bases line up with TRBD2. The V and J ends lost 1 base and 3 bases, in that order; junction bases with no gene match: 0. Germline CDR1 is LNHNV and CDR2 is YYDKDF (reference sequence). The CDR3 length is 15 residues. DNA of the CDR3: TGTGCCACCAGCAGAGGGACTAGCGGGGGCTACGAGCAGTACTTC. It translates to CATSRGTSGGYEQYF.

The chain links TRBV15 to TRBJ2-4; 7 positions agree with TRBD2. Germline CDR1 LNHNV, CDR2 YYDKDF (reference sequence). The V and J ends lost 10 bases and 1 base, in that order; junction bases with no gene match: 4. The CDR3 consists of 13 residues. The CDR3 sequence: CAIPGRAKNIQYF. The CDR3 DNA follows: TGTGCCATCCCCGGGAGGGCCAAAAACATTCAGTACTTC. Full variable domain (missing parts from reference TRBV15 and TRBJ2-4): DAMVIQNPRYQVTQFGKPVTLSCSQTLNHNVMYWYQQKSSQAPKLLFHYYDKDFNNEADTPDNFQSRRPNTSFCFLDIRSPGLGDTAMYLCAIPGRAKNIQYFGAGTRLSVL.

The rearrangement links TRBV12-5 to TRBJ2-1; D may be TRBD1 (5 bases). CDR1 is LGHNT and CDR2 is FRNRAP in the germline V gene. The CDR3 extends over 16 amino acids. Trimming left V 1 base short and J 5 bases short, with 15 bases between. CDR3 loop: CASGLGTGNLDNEQFF. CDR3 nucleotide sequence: TGTGCTAGTGGTTTGGGAACAGGCAATCTCGACAATGAGCAGTTCTTC. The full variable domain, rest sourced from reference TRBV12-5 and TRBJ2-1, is DARVTQTPRHKVTEMGQEVTMRCQPILGHNTVFWYRQTMMQGLELLAYFRNRAPLDDSGMPKDRFSAEMPDATLATLKIQPSEPRDSAVYFCASGLGTGNLDNEQFFGPGTRLTVL.

CDR3 loop: CAISDRVEDTQYF. The CDR3 DNA is TGTGCCATCAGTGACAGGGTCGAAGATACGCAGTATTTT. The chain couples TRBV10-3 to TRBJ2-3; TRBD1 might be the D (5 bases). In germline, CDR1 is ENHRY, CDR2 SYGVKD. V lost 3 bases, J lost 5 bases, and 9 bases lay in between. The CDR3 extends over 13 amino acids.

As DNA, the CDR3 is TGCGCCAGCAGCTTGGCCGACGGGAGGTTTTACGAGCAGTACTTC. It specifies CASSLADGRFYEQYF. The chain links TRBV5-1 to TRBJ2-7; 7 positions agree with TRBD2. CDR1 SGHRS and CDR2 YFSETQ come from the germline V gene. The CDR3 is made up of 15 amino acids. Trimming removed 0 bases from V and 4 bases from J; junction bases left unmatched: 7.

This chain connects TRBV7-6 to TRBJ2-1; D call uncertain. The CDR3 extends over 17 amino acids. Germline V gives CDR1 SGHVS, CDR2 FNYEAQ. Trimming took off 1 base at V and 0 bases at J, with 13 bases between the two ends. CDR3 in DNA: TGTGCCAGCAGCTTAGTAGGCGGATTAAACTCCTACAATGAGCAGTTCTTC. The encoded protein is CASSLVGGLNSYNEQFF.